Below, 10 T cell receptor beta chains from the same sample are listed, as sequenced in a study of shared clonotypes between healthy human individuals. Profiled with immunoSEQ multiplex PCR; TCRdb holds only in-frame clones, not every one. The sample records about 600,000 clones, about 97% being singletons. Sequencing was carried out using naive CD4+ T cells sorted from blood. Regarding subset: CD45RA+ positively selected. The receptor source for this set is a woman younger than 45 in good health.

The chain links TRBV27 to TRBJ1-6; 7 bases match TRBD1. In germline, CDR1 is MNHEY, CDR2 SMNVEV (reference sequence). This CDR3 has 15 amino acids. V lost 8 bases, J lost 7 bases, and 11 bases stayed unmatched. The CDR3 reads CASCSSIGGNSPLHF. CDR3 coding DNA: TGTGCCAGCTGTTCGAGCATAGGGGGCAATTCACCCCTCCACTTT.

The gene calls are TRBV28 and TRBJ1-1; 8 bases map to TRBD1. Germline CDR1 MDHEN, CDR2 SYDVKM. The CDR3 has 14 amino acids. Trimming at V came to 3 bases and at J to 6 bases, leaving 6 bases not matched to a gene. The CDR3 sequence: CASSFQGARAEAFF. Written as DNA, the CDR3 is TGTGCCAGCAGTTTCCAGGGGGCGAGGGCTGAAGCTTTCTTT.

The chain uses TRBV7-9 and TRBJ1-4; 10 nucleotides align to TRBD1. The V gene's germline CDR1 is SEHNR and CDR2 FQNEAQ (reference sequence). The CDR3 covers 19 residues. V dropped 3 bases and J dropped 11; count of bases not matched to a gene: 21. CDR3 amino acids: CASSFSSGTGDFTPTKLFF. In DNA, the CDR3 is TGTGCCAGCAGCTTCTCCTCCGGGACAGGGGATTTCACGCCCACTAAACTGTTTTTT.

V gene TRBV4-1 combines with J gene TRBJ2-5; possible D gene TRBD1, 6 bases. CDR3 size: 14 residues. Between the trimmed V and J ends, which lost 1 base and 8 bases, there was a span of 14 bases. Germline lookup yields CDR1 MGHRA and CDR2 YSYEKL. This CDR3 is CASSQGWQGLTQYF. CDR3 coding DNA: TGCGCCAGCAGCCAAGGCTGGCAGGGGCTCACCCAGTACTTC.

This chain links TRBV10-3 with TRBJ2-7; 12 bases agree with TRBD2. The germline gives CDR1 ENHRY, CDR2 SYGVKD. The CDR3 extends over 14 amino acids. Germline trimming cut 5 bases from V and 3 bases from J; bases unmatched to any gene: 2. Written as DNA, the CDR3 is TGTGCCATCAGTCCGACTAGCGGGAGCTACGAGCAGTACTTC. Protein product: CAISPTSGSYEQYF.

The gene calls are TRBV6-5 and TRBJ1-2; D remains unclear. The germline CDR1 and CDR2 sequences are MNHEY and SVGAGI. Between the trimmed V and J ends, which lost 5 bases and 2 bases, there was a span of 12 bases. This CDR3 has 14 residues. The CDR3 bases are TGTGCCAGCAGTAGCGGGTCCGGGAACTATGGCTACACCTTC. Protein: CASSSGSGNYGYTF.

The chain is built from TRBV25-1 and TRBJ2-3, with 10 bases matching TRBD2. This CDR3 is 16 amino acids long. Per the germline V gene, CDR1 is MGHDK and CDR2 is SYGVNS. Losses at the gene ends were 3 bases for V and 2 bases for J; bases not matched to a gene: 5. The chain's CDR3 is CASSDEREGPTDTQYF. DNA for the CDR3: TGTGCCAGCAGTGACGAGCGGGAGGGCCCCACAGATACGCAGTATTTT.

The chain joins TRBV19 to TRBJ1-3; D is possibly TRBD1 (6 bases). This CDR3 is 15 amino acids long. Trimming shortened V by 6 bases and J by 4 bases, and 16 bases separated the two germline ends. Per germline, CDR1 LNHDA and CDR2 SQIVND (reference sequence). CDR3 sequence (DNA): TGTGCCAGTAGGGGCCCGGGGGCGCCCGGAAACACCATATATTTT. Translated: CASRGPGAPGNTIYF.

On this clone itself: This sample includes further DNA sequences coding for the same CDR3. The chain joins TRBV27 to TRBJ2-6; no reliable D call. Germline lookup yields CDR1 MNHEY and CDR2 SMNVEV (reference sequence). Trimming stripped 4 bases from V and 0 bases from J, with 1 base between. The CDR3 extends over 13 amino acids. CDR3 protein: CASSSSGANVLTF. The CDR3 DNA sequence: TGTGCCAGCAGTTCCTCTGGGGCCAACGTCCTGACTTTC.

The chain recombines TRBV5-1 with TRBJ1-2, with a weak D call TRBD1 (5 bases). The germline CDR1 and CDR2 sequences are SGHRS and YFSETQ. V was shortened by 3 bases and J by 5 bases, with 26 bases between the two germline ends. This CDR3 region has 18 residues. Written as DNA, the CDR3 is TGCGCCAGCAGCTCGGACGTTGATCCCAGAGGGGCCGGGTATGGCTACACCTTC. As protein: CASSSDVDPRGAGYGYTF.